This record concerns one T cell receptor (beta chain) sequence. Clones were sequenced by immunoSEQ multiplex PCR, and TCRdb holds only the in-frame ones, with some missing. The table has 150,000 to 200,000 clones, 75% to 90% seen once; the top ten hold 9.5% to 13%. V was pared by 0 bases and J by 5 bases, with 14 bases between. From germline, CDR1 is KGHDR and CDR2 SFDVKD. The CDR3 loop spans 16 amino acids. This entry belongs to a study of blood T cell repertoires in COVID-19. Material for sequencing was peripheral blood. The clonotype comes from a human donor in a cohort sampled during active COVID-19. The chain carries TRBV24-1 and TRBJ2-3, with a weak D call TRBD2 (6 bases). CDR3 nucleotide sequence: TGTGCCACCAGTGATTTGAGGGGAGGAGAAATAGATACGCAGTATTTT. Its protein product is CATSDLRGGEIDTQYF.